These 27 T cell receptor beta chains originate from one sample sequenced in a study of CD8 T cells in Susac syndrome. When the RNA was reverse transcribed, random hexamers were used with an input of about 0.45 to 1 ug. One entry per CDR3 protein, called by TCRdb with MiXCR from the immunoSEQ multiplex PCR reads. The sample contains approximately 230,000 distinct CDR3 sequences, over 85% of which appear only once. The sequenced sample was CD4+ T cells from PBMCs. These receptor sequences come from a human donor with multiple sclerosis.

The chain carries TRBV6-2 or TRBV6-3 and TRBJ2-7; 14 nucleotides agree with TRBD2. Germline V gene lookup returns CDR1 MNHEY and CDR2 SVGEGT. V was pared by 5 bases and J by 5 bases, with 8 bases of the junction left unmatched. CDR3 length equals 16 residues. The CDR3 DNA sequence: TGTGCCAGCAGTAACCTCGGACTAGCGGGAGGCCACGAGCAGTACGTC. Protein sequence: CASSNLGLAGGHEQYV.

In DNA form, the CDR3 reads TGCAGTGCTACGGGACTAGCGGGGAGCAATGAGCAGTTCTTC. Its protein is CSATGLAGSNEQFF. This chain uses TRBV20-1 with TRBJ2-1; 13 nucleotides line up with TRBD2. This CDR3 contains 14 residues. Looked up from germline, CDR1 is DFQATT and CDR2 is SNEGSKA (reference sequence). Losses at the gene ends were 4 bases for V and 6 bases for J; bases not matched to a gene: 3.

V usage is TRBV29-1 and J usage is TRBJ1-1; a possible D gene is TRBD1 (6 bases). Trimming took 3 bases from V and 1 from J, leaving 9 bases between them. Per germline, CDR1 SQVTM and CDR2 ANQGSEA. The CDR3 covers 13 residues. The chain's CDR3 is CSVDWGQNTEAFF. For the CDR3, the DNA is TGCAGCGTTGATTGGGGACAGAACACTGAAGCTTTCTTT.

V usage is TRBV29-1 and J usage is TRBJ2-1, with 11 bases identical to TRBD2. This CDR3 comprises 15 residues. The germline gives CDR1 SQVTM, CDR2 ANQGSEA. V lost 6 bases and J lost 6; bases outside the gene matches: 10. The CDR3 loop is CSVALSGRAGNEQFF. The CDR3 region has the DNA TGCAGCGTGGCCCTTAGCGGGAGGGCCGGCAATGAGCAGTTCTTC.

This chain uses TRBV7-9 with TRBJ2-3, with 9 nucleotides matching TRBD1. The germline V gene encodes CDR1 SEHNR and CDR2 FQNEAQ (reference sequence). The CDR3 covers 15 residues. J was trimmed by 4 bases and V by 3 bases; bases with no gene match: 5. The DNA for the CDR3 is TGTGCCAGCAGCTTTTTTGACAGGGGGTCAGATACGCAGTATTTT. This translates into CASSFFDRGSDTQYF.

CDR3 sequence (DNA): TGTGCCAGCAACCGCGGGACAGGGTTTAATGAAAAACTGTTTTTT. It codes for CASNRGTGFNEKLFF. The chain has TRBV7-8 and TRBJ1-4, with TRBD1 matching 9 bases. Unmatched junction bases numbered 7, after V lost 7 bases and J lost 4 bases. The CDR3 has 15 amino acids. Per the germline V gene, CDR1 is SGHVS and CDR2 is FQNEAQ.

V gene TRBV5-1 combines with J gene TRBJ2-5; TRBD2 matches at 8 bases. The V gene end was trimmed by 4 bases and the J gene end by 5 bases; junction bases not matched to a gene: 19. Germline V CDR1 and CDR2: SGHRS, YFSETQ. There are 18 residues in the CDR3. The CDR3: CASSTSGLGVVGVETQYF. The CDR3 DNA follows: TGCGCCAGCAGCACCTCGGGACTAGGAGTAGTGGGCGTGGAGACCCAGTACTTC. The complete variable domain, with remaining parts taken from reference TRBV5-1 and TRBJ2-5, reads KAGVTQTPRYLIKTRGQQVTLSCSPISGHRSVSWYQQTPGQGLQFLFEYFSETQRNKGNFPGRFSGRQFSNSRSEMNVSTLELGDSALYLCASSTSGLGVVGVETQYFGPGTRLLVL.

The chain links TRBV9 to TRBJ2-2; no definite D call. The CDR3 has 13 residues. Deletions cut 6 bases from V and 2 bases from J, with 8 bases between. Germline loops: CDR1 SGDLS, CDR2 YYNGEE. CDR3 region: CASMKGNTGELFF. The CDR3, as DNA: TGTGCCAGCATGAAGGGAAACACCGGGGAGCTGTTTTTT.

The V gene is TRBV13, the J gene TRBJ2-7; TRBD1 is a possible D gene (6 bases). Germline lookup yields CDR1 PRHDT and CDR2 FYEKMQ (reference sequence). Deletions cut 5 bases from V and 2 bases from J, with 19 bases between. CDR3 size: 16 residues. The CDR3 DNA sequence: TGTGCCAGCAGCGCCCGCTTAGGACAGCGAACCTACGAGCAGTACGTC. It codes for CASSARLGQRTYEQYV.

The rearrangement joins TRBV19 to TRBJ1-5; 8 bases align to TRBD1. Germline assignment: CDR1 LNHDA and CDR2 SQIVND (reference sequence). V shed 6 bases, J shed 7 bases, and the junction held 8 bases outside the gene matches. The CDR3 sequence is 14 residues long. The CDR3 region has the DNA TGTGCCAGTAGGGATGGACAGGGTGGGCAGCCCCAGCATTTT. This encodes CASRDGQGGQPQHF. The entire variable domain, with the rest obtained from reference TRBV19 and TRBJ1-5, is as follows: DGGITQSPKYLFRKEGQNVTLSCEQNLNHDAMYWYRQDPGQGLRLIYYSQIVNDFQKGDIAEGYSVSREKKESFPLTVTSAQKNPTAFYLCASRDGQGGQPQHFGDGTRLSIL.

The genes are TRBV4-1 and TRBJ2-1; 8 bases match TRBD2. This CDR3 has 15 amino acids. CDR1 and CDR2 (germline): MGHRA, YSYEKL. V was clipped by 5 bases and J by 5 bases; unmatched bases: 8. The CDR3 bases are TGCGCCAGCAGCTCTATAGCGGGGCTAAACAATGAGCAGTTCTTC. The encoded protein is CASSSIAGLNNEQFF.

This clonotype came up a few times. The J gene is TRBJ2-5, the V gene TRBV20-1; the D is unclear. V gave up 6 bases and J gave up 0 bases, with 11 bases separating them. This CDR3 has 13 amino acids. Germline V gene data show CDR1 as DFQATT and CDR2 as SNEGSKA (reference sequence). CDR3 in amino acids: CSAPSLDQETQYF. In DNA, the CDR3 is TGCAGTGCACCCTCCCTAGACCAAGAGACCCAGTACTTC.

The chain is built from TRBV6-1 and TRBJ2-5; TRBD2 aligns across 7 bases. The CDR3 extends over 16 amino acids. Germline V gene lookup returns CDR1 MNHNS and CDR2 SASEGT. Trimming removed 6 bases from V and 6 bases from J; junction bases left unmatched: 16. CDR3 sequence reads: CASSRAGWGGRQTQYF. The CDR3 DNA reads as TGTGCCAGCAGCCGCGCGGGGTGGGGCGGGAGACAGACCCAGTACTTC.

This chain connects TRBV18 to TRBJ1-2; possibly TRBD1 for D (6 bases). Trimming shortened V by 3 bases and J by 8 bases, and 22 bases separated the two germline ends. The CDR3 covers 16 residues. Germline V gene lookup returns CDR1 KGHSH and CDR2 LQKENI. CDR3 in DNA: TGTGCCAGCTCACCTCAGCAACAGGGCCCCCCTGGAGGCTACACCTTC. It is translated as CASSPQQQGPPGGYTF.

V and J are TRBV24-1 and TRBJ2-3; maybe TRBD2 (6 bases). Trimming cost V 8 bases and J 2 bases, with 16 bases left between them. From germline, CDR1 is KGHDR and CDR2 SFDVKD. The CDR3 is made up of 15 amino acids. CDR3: CATMEGSGFTDTQYF. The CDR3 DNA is TGTGCCACCATGGAGGGGAGCGGTTTCACAGATACGCAGTATTTT.

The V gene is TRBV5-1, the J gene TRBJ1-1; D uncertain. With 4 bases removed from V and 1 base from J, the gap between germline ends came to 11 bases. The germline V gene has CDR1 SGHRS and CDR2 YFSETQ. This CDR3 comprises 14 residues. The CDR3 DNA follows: TGCGCCAGCAGCCCCCGCCCGGGGAACACTGAAGCTTTCTTT. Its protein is CASSPRPGNTEAFF. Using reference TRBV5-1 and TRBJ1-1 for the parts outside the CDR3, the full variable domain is KAGVTQTPRYLIKTRGQQVTLSCSPISGHRSVSWYQQTPGQGLQFLFEYFSETQRNKGNFPGRFSGRQFSNSRSEMNVSTLELGDSALYLCASSPRPGNTEAFFGQGTRLTVV.

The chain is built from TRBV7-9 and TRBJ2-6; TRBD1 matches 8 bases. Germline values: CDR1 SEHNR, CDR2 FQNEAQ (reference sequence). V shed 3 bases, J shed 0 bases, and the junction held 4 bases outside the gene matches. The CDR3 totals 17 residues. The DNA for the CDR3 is TGTGCCAGCAGCTTCAGGGGGCTCGACTCTGGGGCCAACGTCCTGACTTTC. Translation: CASSFRGLDSGANVLTF.

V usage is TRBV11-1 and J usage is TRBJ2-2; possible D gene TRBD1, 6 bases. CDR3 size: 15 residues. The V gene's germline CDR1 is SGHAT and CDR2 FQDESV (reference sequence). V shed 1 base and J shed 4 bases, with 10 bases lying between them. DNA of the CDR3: TGTGCCAGCAGCTTAGAGCAGGGGACCACCGGGGAGCTGTTTTTT. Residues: CASSLEQGTTGELFF.

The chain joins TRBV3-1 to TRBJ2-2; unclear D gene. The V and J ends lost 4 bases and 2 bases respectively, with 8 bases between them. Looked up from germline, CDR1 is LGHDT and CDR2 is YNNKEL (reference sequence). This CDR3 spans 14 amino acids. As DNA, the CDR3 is TGTGCCAGCAGCCCGCAACCCAACACCGGGGAGCTGTTTTTT. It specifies CASSPQPNTGELFF.

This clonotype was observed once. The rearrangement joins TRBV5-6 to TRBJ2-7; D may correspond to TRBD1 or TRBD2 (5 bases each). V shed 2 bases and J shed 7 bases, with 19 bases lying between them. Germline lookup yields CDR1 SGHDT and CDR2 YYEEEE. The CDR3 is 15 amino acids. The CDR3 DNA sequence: TGTGCCAGCAGCTTCTCCGGGACCCAACCTGGAGAGCAGTACTTC. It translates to CASSFSGTQPGEQYF.

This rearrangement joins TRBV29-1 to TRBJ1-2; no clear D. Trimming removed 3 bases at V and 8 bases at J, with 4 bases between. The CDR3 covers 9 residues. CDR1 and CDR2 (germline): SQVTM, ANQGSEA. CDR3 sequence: CSVEPGYTF. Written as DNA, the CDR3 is TGCAGCGTTGAGCCCGGCTACACCTTC.

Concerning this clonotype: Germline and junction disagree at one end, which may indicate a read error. The CDR3 region is CASSSPDSLGSNQPQHF. In DNA, the CDR3 is TGTGCCAGCTCATCACCGGACAGTCTGGGGAGCAATCAGCCCCAGCATTTT. V gene TRBV18 combines with J gene TRBJ1-5; tentatively, D is TRBD1 (6 bases). This CDR3 contains 17 residues. The germline gives CDR1 KGHSH, CDR2 LQKENI.

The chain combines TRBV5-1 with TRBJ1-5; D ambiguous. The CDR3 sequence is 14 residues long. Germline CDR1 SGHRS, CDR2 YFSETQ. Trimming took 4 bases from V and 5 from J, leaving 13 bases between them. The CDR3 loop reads CASSQDPAHQPQHF. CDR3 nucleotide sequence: TGCGCCAGCAGCCAGGACCCAGCCCATCAGCCCCAGCATTTT.

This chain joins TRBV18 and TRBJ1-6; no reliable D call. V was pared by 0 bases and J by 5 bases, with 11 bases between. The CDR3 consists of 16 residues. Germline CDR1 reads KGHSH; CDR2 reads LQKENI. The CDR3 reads CASSPPGYGDNSPLHF. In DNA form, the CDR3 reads TGTGCCAGCTCACCACCCGGTTATGGGGATAATTCACCCCTCCACTTT.

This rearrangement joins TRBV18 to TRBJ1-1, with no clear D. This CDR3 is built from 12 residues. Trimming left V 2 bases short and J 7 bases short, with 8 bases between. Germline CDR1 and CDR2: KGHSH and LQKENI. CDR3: CASSPVSNEAFF. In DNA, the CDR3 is TGTGCCAGCTCACCAGTTAGCAATGAAGCTTTCTTT.

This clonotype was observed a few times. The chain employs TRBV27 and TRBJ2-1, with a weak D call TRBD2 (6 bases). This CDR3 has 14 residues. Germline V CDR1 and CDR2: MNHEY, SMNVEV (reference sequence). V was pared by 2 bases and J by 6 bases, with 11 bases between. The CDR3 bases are TGTGCCAGCAGTTTAGTTGGGGGGAGCAATGAGCAGTTCTTC. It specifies CASSLVGGSNEQFF.

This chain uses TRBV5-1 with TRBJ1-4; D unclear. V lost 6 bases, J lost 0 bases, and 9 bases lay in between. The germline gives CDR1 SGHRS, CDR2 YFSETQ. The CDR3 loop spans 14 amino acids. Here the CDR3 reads CASNGGTTNEKLFF. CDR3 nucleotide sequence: TGCGCCAGCAATGGTGGGACAACTAATGAAAAACTGTTTTTT.